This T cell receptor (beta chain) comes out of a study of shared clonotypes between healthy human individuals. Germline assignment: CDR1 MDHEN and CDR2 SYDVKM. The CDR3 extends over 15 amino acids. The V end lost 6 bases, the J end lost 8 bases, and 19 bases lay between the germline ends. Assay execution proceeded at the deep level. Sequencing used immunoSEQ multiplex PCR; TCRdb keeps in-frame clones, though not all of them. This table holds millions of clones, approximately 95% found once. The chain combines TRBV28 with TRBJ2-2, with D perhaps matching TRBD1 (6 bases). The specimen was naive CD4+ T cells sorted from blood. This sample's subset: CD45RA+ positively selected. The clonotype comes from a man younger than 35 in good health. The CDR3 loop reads CASRPGQRGPGELFF. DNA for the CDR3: TGTGCCAGCAGGCCCGGACAGCGAGGCCCAGGGGAGCTGTTTTTT.